These 14 T cell receptor beta chains came from one sample sequenced in a study of graft-versus-host responses after intestinal transplantation. These receptors lack a known antigen. Clones were sequenced by immunoSEQ multiplex PCR, and TCRdb holds only the in-frame ones, with some missing. This sample has 130,000 or so clones, with approximately 90% found just once. The material sequenced was unstimulated CD4+ T cells sorted from spleen or lymph node cells, taken before intestinal transplant. The source of these receptors is a human donor who received an intestinal transplant.

The V call is TRBV6-1, the J call TRBJ2-1; 10 nucleotides line up with TRBD1. This CDR3 has 14 residues. CDR1 and CDR2 from the germline V gene are MNHNS and SASEGT. V dropped 5 bases and J dropped 6; count of bases not matched to a gene: 4. In DNA, the CDR3 is TGTGCCAGCAGTTTCCGGGACAGGGGCAATGAGCAGTTCTTC. Translating it yields CASSFRDRGNEQFF.

DNA of the CDR3: TGTGCCAGCAGGGGACAGGGGGCGAGTCAGCCCCAGCATTTT. Protein sequence: CASRGQGASQPQHF. The chain employs TRBV6-6 and TRBJ1-5; 12 bases are a match to TRBD1. V lost 6 bases, J lost 6 bases, and 3 bases stayed unmatched. CDR1 and CDR2 from the germline V gene are MNHNY and SVGAGI (reference sequence). The CDR3 runs 14 residues.

The rearrangement uses TRBV19 and TRBJ2-1; TRBD2 matches at 11 bases. The ends lost 3 bases at V and 4 bases at J; junction bases unmatched: 5. The CDR3 consists of 16 residues. Germline V gene data show CDR1 as LNHDA and CDR2 as SQIVND (reference sequence). The CDR3 nucleotides read TGTGCCAGTAGTATTCGTGGACTAGCGGGTTACAATGAGCAGTTCTTC. Encoded protein: CASSIRGLAGYNEQFF.

The chain carries TRBV11-2 and TRBJ1-1, with a possible D match to TRBD1 (6 bases). Deletions cut 0 bases from V and 1 base from J, with 15 bases between. The CDR3 runs 17 residues. The germline CDR1 and CDR2 sequences are SGHAT and FQNNGV. The CDR3 DNA is TGTGCCAGCAGCTTAGACTCACAGGGCCTGGGGAACACTGAAGCTTTCTTT. This codes for CASSLDSQGLGNTEAFF.

The V gene is TRBV9, the J gene TRBJ1-1, with 7 bases lining up with TRBD1. Germline lookup yields CDR1 SGDLS and CDR2 YYNGEE. The CDR3 sequence is 13 residues long. V lost 3 bases and J lost 2; bases outside the gene matches: 1. For the CDR3, the DNA is TGTGCCAGCAGCGGACAGGGAAACACTGAAGCTTTCTTT. It translates to CASSGQGNTEAFF.

The chain has TRBV10-3 and TRBJ2-1; 8 bases agree with TRBD1. Germline CDR1 ENHRY, CDR2 SYGVKD. This CDR3 has 15 amino acids. J gave up 5 bases and V 4 bases, and 7 bases lay outside the gene matches. This chain's CDR3 is CAISGTGGTHNEQFF. The CDR3 nucleotides read TGTGCCATCAGTGGAACAGGGGGGACCCACAATGAGCAGTTCTTC.

The chain joins TRBV30 to TRBJ2-3; 7 nucleotides match TRBD1. The V and J ends lost 3 bases and 7 bases, in that order; junction bases with no gene match: 1. The CDR3 extends over 11 amino acids. Per the germline V gene, CDR1 is GTSNPN and CDR2 is SVGIG (reference sequence). The CDR3 is CAWRTGNTQYF. Written as DNA, the CDR3 is TGTGCCTGGAGGACAGGGAATACGCAGTATTTT.

The rearrangement links TRBV7-9 to TRBJ1-3; D remains unclear. Germline CDR1 reads SEHNR; CDR2 reads FQNEAQ (reference sequence). V was clipped by 7 bases and J by 4 bases, with 11 bases between them. The length of the CDR3 is 13 residues. CDR3 sequence: CASTLLEGNTIYF. The CDR3, as DNA: TGTGCCAGCACCCTCCTAGAGGGAAACACCATATATTTT.

The chain employs TRBV6-5 and TRBJ2-5; tentative D call: TRBD2 (6 bases). The V gene lost 7 bases and the J gene lost 5 bases, with 8 bases spanning the gap. The germline V gene encodes CDR1 MNHEY and CDR2 SVGAGI. The CDR3 is 11 amino acids. The CDR3 is CASKEGETQYF. In nucleotides, the CDR3 is TGTGCCAGCAAGGAGGGGGAGACCCAGTACTTC.

This clone was picked up one time. The rearrangement joins TRBV12-5 to TRBJ2-2, with 8 nucleotides matching TRBD1. There are 14 residues in the CDR3. The ends lost 8 bases at V and 7 bases at J; junction bases unmatched: 9. Germline lookup yields CDR1 LGHNT and CDR2 FRNRAP. CDR3 coding DNA: TGTGCTAGTCTAAACAGGGGGGCGATCGGGGAGCTGTTTTTT. Amino acids: CASLNRGAIGELFF.

The chain is built from TRBV6-1 and TRBJ1-2; 8 nucleotides match TRBD1. The junction had 12 bases not matched to a gene; V was cut back by 1 base and J by 8 bases. Germline-derived CDR1 and CDR2 are MNHNS and SASEGT. The CDR3 has 16 amino acids. The CDR3 sequence is CASSEGGLRGRGGYTF. In nucleotides, the CDR3 is TGTGCCAGCAGTGAAGGGGGCCTCAGGGGGCGCGGGGGCTACACCTTC.

The chain carries TRBV11-2 and TRBJ1-3, with 7 bases aligning to TRBD1. V trimming: 1 base; J trimming: 0 bases; junction bases outside the gene matches: 6. There are 17 residues in the CDR3. Germline CDR1 reads SGHAT; CDR2 reads FQNNGV. The CDR3 sequence: CASSLGQGSFSGNTIYF. The CDR3 DNA reads TGTGCCAGCAGCTTAGGACAGGGTTCCTTCTCTGGAAACACCATATATTTT. Variable domain in full (rest from reference TRBV11-2 and TRBJ1-3): EAGVAQSPRYKIIEKRQSVAFWCNPISGHATLYWYQQILGQGPKLLIQFQNNGVVDDSQLPKDRFSAERLKGVDSTLKIQPAKLEDSAVYLCASSLGQGSFSGNTIYFGEGSWLTVV.

This clone turned up a few times. Written as DNA, the CDR3 is TGTGCCAGCAGCTTAAACTCTGGAAACACCATATATTTT. Its protein is CASSLNSGNTIYF. This chain connects TRBV11-3 to TRBJ1-3; D ambiguous. V dropped 2 bases and J dropped 0 bases, with 2 bases sitting between them. Germline assignment: CDR1 SGHNT and CDR2 YENEEA. CDR3 length: 13 amino acids.

The chain recombines TRBV5-6 with TRBJ2-7, with unresolved D. V was pared by 2 bases and J by 3 bases, with 0 bases between. CDR1 SGHDT and CDR2 YYEEEE come from the germline V gene. The CDR3 length is 10 residues. The CDR3 loop reads CASSFYEQYF. The CDR3 nucleotides read TGTGCCAGCAGCTTCTACGAGCAGTACTTC.